The sequence of this T cell receptor beta chain was determined in a study of blood T cell repertoires in COVID-19. Trimming cost V 3 bases and J 7 bases; bases outside gene matches: 3. CDR1 is MNHEY, CDR2 SVGAGI, per germline. CDR3 size: 14 residues. Assignments of participants to cohorts depended upon their own reported clinical history. The assay was immunoSEQ multiplex PCR, and TCRdb's table has in-frame clones only and misses some. The sample consists of 150,000 to 200,000 clones, around three quarters of them appearing once. The specimen was PBMCs or T cells enriched from blood (not recorded which). The clonotype originates from a woman in her forties or fifties with acute COVID-19. The V call is TRBV6-5, the J call TRBJ2-1; 10 bases fit TRBD2. The CDR3 protein is CASSYGTSANEQFF. DNA for the CDR3: TGTGCCAGCAGTTATGGGACTAGCGCAAATGAGCAGTTCTTC.